This T cell receptor (beta chain) was captured in a study of blood T cell repertoires in COVID-19. Study details: Donors in the United States, Italy and Spain gave samples during acute or convalescent COVID-19. PBMCs, B-cell-depleted T cells, or T cells provided the cDNA or gDNA that made up the material.

The ends lost 1 base at V and 5 bases at J; junction bases unmatched: 6. CDR1 is SGHTA, CDR2 FQGTGA, per germline. There are 16 residues in the CDR3. As handled by the study authors: Amplification of reference gene primers was used by the study to estimate nucleated cell counts. The table came from immunoSEQ multiplex PCR; TCRdb's copy has only in-frame clones and leaves some out. V and J calls and clone size are those listed in that table; D and trimming were worked out from the DNA. The sample carries a few hundred thousand clones, 70% to 90% recorded once. In Seattle, patients joined the study during active infection and were tracked longitudinally.

The sequence derives from a human donor with COVID-19, enrolled during active disease. The donor label of this sample is uncertain. The J gene is TRBJ2-5, the V gene TRBV7-3; 11 nucleotides line up with TRBD1. Sequencing was carried out using peripheral blood. CDR3 nucleotides: TGTGCCAGCAGCTTAATGGGACAGGGGGGTTTGGAGACCCAGTACTTC. Its translation is CASSLMGQGGLETQYF.